The T cell receptor (beta chain) described here comes from a study of cytomegalovirus exposure and HLA in healthy donors. The assay was immunoSEQ multiplex PCR, and TCRdb's table has in-frame clones only and misses some. Here the sample spans 50,000 to 65,000 clones, approximately 89% being singletons. This CDR3 is 13 amino acids long. Germline CDR1 reads SGHTA; CDR2 reads FQGTGA. V was cut by 4 bases and J by 4 bases, with 10 bases left in between. The sequencing sample was made of PBMCs. This chain connects TRBV7-3 to TRBJ1-1; weak D call: TRBD1 (5 bases). The TCR sequence derives from a woman under 30 in good health and CMV-seropositive. CDR3 nucleotide sequence: TGTGCCAGCAGCTGGGGCTACGGCACTGAAGCTTTCTTT. Its protein product is CASSWGYGTEAFF.